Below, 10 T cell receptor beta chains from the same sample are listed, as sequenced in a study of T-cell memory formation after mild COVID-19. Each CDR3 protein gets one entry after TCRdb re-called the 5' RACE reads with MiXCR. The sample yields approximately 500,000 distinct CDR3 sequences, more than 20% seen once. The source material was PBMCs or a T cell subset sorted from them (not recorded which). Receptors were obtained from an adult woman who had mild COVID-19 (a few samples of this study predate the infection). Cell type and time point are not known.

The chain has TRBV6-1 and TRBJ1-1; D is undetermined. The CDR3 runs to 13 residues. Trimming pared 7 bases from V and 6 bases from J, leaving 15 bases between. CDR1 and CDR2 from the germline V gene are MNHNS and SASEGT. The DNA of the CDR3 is TGTGCCAGCATTCCTGGGCTCATCCCTGAAGCTTTCTTT. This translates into CASIPGLIPEAFF.

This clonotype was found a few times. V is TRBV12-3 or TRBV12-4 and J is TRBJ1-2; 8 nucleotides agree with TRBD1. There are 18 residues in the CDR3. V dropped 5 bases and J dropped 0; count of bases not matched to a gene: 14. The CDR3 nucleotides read TGTGCCAGCAGTCCACTTACAGGGACAGGCCATTCTAACTATGGCTACACCTTC. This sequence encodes CASSPLTGTGHSNYGYTF.

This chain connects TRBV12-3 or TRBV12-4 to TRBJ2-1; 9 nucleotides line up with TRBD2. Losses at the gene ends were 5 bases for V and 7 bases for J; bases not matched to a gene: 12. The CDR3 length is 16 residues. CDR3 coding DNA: TGTGCCAGCAGTCGGGGGGGGCTAGCGGGAATAAATGAGCAGTTCTTC. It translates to CASSRGGLAGINEQFF.

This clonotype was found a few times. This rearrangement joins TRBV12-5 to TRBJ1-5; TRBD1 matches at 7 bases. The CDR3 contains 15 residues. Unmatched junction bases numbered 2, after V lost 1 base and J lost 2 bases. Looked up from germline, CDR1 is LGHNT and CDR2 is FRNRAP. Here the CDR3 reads CASGLEGAGNQPQHF. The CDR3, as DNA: TGTGCTAGTGGTTTGGAGGGGGCCGGCAATCAGCCCCAGCATTTT.

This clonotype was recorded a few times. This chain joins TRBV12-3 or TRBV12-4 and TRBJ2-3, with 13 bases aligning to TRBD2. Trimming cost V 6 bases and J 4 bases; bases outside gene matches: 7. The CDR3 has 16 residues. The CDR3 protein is CASSTGLAGDADTQYF. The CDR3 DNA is TGTGCCAGCAGCACCGGACTAGCGGGAGACGCAGATACGCAGTATTTT.

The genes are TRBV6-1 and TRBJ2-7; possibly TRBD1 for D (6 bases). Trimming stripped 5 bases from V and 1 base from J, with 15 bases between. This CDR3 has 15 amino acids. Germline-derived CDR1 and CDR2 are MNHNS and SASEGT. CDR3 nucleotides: TGTGCCAGCAGTCTCCTTGGGACATTATCCTACGAGCAGTACTTC. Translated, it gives CASSLLGTLSYEQYF.

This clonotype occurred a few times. CDR3 bases: TGCAGTGCACCCACAGGGGTTCGAGAAGCTTTCTTT. Its translation is CSAPTGVREAFF. V usage is TRBV20-1 and J usage is TRBJ1-1, with 7 bases aligning to TRBD1. V shed 6 bases, J shed 8 bases, and the junction held 9 bases outside the gene matches. Germline lookup yields CDR1 DFQATT and CDR2 SNEGSKA (reference sequence). This CDR3 has 12 residues.

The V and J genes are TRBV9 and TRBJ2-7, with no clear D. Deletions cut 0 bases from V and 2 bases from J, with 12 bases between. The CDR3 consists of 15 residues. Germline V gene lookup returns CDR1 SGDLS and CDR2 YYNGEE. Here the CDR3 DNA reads TGTGCCAGCAGCGTAGACCCCAGCTCGACCTACGAGCAGTACTTC. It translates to CASSVDPSSTYEQYF.

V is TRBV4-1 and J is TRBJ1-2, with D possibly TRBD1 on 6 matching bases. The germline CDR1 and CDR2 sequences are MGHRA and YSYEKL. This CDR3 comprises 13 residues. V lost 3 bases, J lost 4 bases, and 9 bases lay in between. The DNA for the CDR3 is TGCGCCAGCAGCCAGGAGACAGGCTATGGCTACACCTTC. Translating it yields CASSQETGYGYTF.

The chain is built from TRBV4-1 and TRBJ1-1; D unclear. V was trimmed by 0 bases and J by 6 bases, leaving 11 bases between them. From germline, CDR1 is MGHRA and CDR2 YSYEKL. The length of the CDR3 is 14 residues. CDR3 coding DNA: TGCGCCAGCAGCCAAGAACTGGGATGGCCTGAAGCTTTCTTT. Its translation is CASSQELGWPEAFF.